This T cell receptor (beta chain) comes out of a study of T cell responses to AZD1222 COVID-19 vaccine. This clone was counted a single time. Its cognate antigen is unknown. General observations from the study: Samples come after the peak T cell response, not at day 14. Two AZD1222 administrations were followed by greater Spike-specific TCR breadth and depth. Reportedly, close to half of spike-specific TCRs are directed against unmutated variant regions. Donors, mostly white British, included more females; clonal diversity was possibly underestimated.

Sequenced by immunoSEQ multiplex PCR; TCRdb stores in-frame clones only, minus some. This sample has roughly 110,000 clones, with 80% to 95% found just once. Sequenced material: peripheral blood, taken 28 days after the second AZD1222 dose. The origin of this receptor is an adult who received the AZD1222 COVID-19 vaccine.

CDR3 sequence (DNA): TGTGCCAGTAGTCAGGGGTCCCTCAGCAATCAGCCCCAGCATTTT. It specifies CASSQGSLSNQPQHF. The chain recombines TRBV19 with TRBJ1-5, with D possibly matching TRBD1 (6 bases). CDR3 length: 15 amino acids. Per germline, CDR1 LNHDA and CDR2 SQIVND (reference sequence). The germline V and J ends were trimmed by 5 bases and 1 base, with 12 bases remaining between them.